Sequencing of this T cell receptor (beta chain) was carried out in a study of cytomegalovirus exposure and HLA in healthy donors. Looked up from germline, CDR1 is MNHEY and CDR2 is SVGAGI. The CDR3 length is 12 residues. The V end was cut by 7 bases, the J end by 2 bases, with 9 bases between. It was with 60 Vbeta and 13 Jbeta primers that the PCR ran. Sequencing used immunoSEQ multiplex PCR; TCRdb keeps in-frame clones, though not all of them. The table records about 190,000 clones, around 82% of them present only once. This clone was recorded a few times. The source is a man aged 40-49 years in good health and CMV-seropositive. The specimen was PBMCs. This chain uses TRBV6-5 with TRBJ2-7; D is uncertain. CDR3 region: CASIEETYEQYF. The CDR3 DNA is TGTGCCAGCATTGAGGAAACCTACGAGCAGTACTTC.